The source of this T cell receptor (beta chain) is a study of low-dose radiotherapy and immunotherapy resistance in tumors. Study-wide context: Each patient took aspirin at a dose of 300 mg by mouth once daily over the course of four cycles, with dosing beginning on cycle 1 day 1.

TRAV- and TRBV-specific primers were used for first-strand cDNA, which covered alpha and beta chains. With a constant-region primer and a V-primer adapter, TCRs were subjected to around 18 PCR cycles of amplification. MiXCR, applied by TCRdb to the reads, yields one record per CDR3 protein. Among approximately 42,000 distinct CDR3 sequences listed, around a quarter were seen once. V was clipped by 1 base and J by 3 bases, with 6 bases between them. The CDR3 sequence is 13 residues long. Germline V gives CDR1 LNHDA, CDR2 SQIVND (reference sequence). This clonotype showed up just a few times. Time point meaning: after trial treatment. Treatment denoted: LDRT plus nivolumab, ipilimumab, low-dose cyclophosphamide and aspirin (RACIN trial).

Source: PBMCs, taken after low-dose radiotherapy plus immunotherapy. The chain links TRBV19 to TRBJ1-2; unclear D gene. The sequence was collected from a male donor with prostate cancer. For the CDR3, the DNA is TGTGCCAGTAGTATAGCGGGAGACTATGGCTACACCTTC. Translating it yields CASSIAGDYGYTF.